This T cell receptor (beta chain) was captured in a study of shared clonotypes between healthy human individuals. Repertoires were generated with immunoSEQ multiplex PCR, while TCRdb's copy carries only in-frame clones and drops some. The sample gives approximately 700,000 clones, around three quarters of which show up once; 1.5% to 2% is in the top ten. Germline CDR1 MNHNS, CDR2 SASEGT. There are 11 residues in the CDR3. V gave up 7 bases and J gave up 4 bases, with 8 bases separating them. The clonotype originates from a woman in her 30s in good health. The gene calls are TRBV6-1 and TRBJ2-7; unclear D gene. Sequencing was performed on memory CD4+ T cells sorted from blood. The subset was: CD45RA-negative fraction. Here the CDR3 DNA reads TGTGCCAGCACCAGACTTTACGAGCAGTACTTC. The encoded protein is CASTRLYEQYF.